The 21 T cell receptor beta chains reported below all come from one sample, sequenced in a study of blood T cells in healthy people across ages. The use of a sample-barcoded 5' primer and a J-beta primer mix characterized a second PCR of about 7 to 12 cycles. TCRdb used MiXCR to reprocess the 5' RACE reads, holding one entry per CDR3 protein. The data hold roughly 700,000 distinct CDR3 sequences, with more than 40% observed a single time. The sequencing input was blood. All receptors derive from a woman aged 55 to 70 in good health.

The chain links TRBV12-5 to TRBJ2-3; 10 bases align to TRBD2. The CDR3 runs to 14 residues. Germline V gene lookup returns CDR1 LGHNT and CDR2 FRNRAP. With V trimmed by 7 bases and J by 7 bases, 8 bases remained unmatched. The chain's CDR3 is CASAASGSLNTQYF. Here the CDR3 DNA reads TGTGCTAGTGCCGCTAGCGGGAGCTTGAATACGCAGTATTTT.

The gene calls are TRBV20-1 and TRBJ2-7, with D tentatively TRBD2 (5 bases). The CDR3 extends over 15 amino acids. V dropped 5 bases and J dropped 0 bases, with 17 bases sitting between them. Per the germline V gene, CDR1 is DFQATT and CDR2 is SNEGSKA (reference sequence). The CDR3 nucleotides are TGCAGTGCTGAGGTGGGAGCGGTCCTCTCCTACGAGCAGTACTTC. Protein sequence: CSAEVGAVLSYEQYF.

Note on this clonotype: At one boundary the junction diverges from the germline segment, which might be a read error. V gene TRBV20-1 combines with J gene TRBJ1-1; no firm D call. This CDR3 region has 13 residues. The germline CDR1 and CDR2 sequences are DFQATT and SNEGSKA (reference sequence). This CDR3 reads CSASQDPNTETFF. The DNA for the CDR3 is TGCAGTGCTTCCCAGGACCCGAACACTGAAACTTTCTTT.

The rearrangement joins TRBV9 to TRBJ2-2; D is perhaps TRBD2 (6 bases). The CDR3 totals 16 residues. V dropped 0 bases and J dropped 1 base, with 10 bases sitting between them. CDR1 SGDLS and CDR2 YYNGEE come from the germline V gene. This CDR3 reads CASSVVGTLNTGELFF. The CDR3 coding sequence is TGTGCCAGCAGCGTAGTTGGGACTTTGAACACCGGGGAGCTGTTTTTT.

The chain carries TRBV28 and TRBJ2-5; D might be TRBD2 (6 bases). CDR3 length: 16 amino acids. V gave up 2 bases and J gave up 2 bases, with 15 bases separating them. Germline V gene lookup returns CDR1 MDHEN and CDR2 SYDVKM. The CDR3 DNA reads as TGTGCCAGCAGTTTAAGGGGACTTCGGAATCAAGAGACCCAGTACTTC. As protein: CASSLRGLRNQETQYF. Together with reference TRBV28 and TRBJ2-5, the CDR3 gives the full variable domain: DVKVTQSSRYLVKRTGEKVFLECVQDMDHENMFWYRQDPGLGLRLIYFSYDVKMKEKGDIPEGYSVSREKKERFSLILESASTNQTSMYLCASSLRGLRNQETQYFGPGTRLLVL.

The J gene is TRBJ2-1, the V gene TRBV28; no clear D. CDR3 length: 11 residues. CDR1 MDHEN and CDR2 SYDVKM come from the germline V gene. Deletions cut 8 bases from V and 9 bases from J, with 11 bases between. In DNA form, the CDR3 reads TGTGCCAGCTTTTACTACGGTGAGCAGTTCTTC. Its translation: CASFYYGEQFF.

This chain connects TRBV30 to TRBJ2-1, with TRBD1 as a possible D gene (6 bases). The assigned J gene may be wrong: the sequence end matches TRBJ2-7 better. This CDR3 is built from 14 residues. In germline, CDR1 is GTSNPN, CDR2 SVGIG (reference sequence). CDR3 in DNA: TGTGCCTGGACACAGGGACGCTCCTACAATGAGCAGTACTTC. Encoded protein: CAWTQGRSYNEQYF.

The CDR3 sequence: CASSFFSGTKDTDTQYF. The CDR3, as DNA: TGTGCCAGCAGTTTCTTTTCCGGGACTAAGGACACAGATACGCAGTATTTT. The chain links TRBV28 to TRBJ2-3, with 7 positions matching TRBD2. The CDR3 loop spans 17 amino acids. The germline V gene has CDR1 MDHEN and CDR2 SYDVKM. The trim removed 3 bases at V and 2 bases at J, leaving 11 bases unmatched.

The chain couples TRBV29-1 to TRBJ2-5; possible D gene TRBD1, 5 bases. Germline lookup yields CDR1 SQVTM and CDR2 ANQGSEA. The CDR3 totals 11 residues. With 4 bases removed from V and 5 bases from J, the gap between germline ends came to 8 bases. CDR3 sequence reads: CSVVAGETQYF. The CDR3 region has the DNA TGCAGCGTTGTAGCAGGGGAGACCCAGTACTTC.

This clonotype occurred a few times. V usage is TRBV6-5 and J usage is TRBJ2-1; D is uncertain. The CDR3 extends over 15 amino acids. With 6 bases removed from V and 3 bases from J, the gap between germline ends came to 15 bases. Per the germline V gene, CDR1 is MNHEY and CDR2 is SVGAGI. CDR3 DNA sequence: TGTGCCAGCAGCTGGAGAATTCCCAACTACAATGAGCAGTTCTTC. This sequence encodes CASSWRIPNYNEQFF.

J is TRBJ1-2 and V is TRBV7-8; unclear D gene. The CDR3 is 13 amino acids. Germline assignment: CDR1 SGHVS and CDR2 FQNEAQ. V was pared by 4 bases and J by 4 bases, with 10 bases between. The CDR3 DNA reads as TGTGCCAGCAGCTCGAGGACGGGCTATGGCTACACCTTC. It encodes CASSSRTGYGYTF.

The V call is TRBV20-1, the J call TRBJ2-4; D remains ambiguous. Germline values: CDR1 DFQATT, CDR2 SNEGSKA (reference sequence). The CDR3 spans 14 residues. Deletions cut 4 bases from V and 13 bases from J, with 23 bases between. CDR3 DNA: TGCAGTGCTACTCCCCGGACCCCCTCAAAGTCCCAGTACTTC. It codes for CSATPRTPSKSQYF.

The sample holds a few counts of this clonotype. This rearrangement joins TRBV7-2 to TRBJ2-1; D uncertain. CDR3 length: 16 residues. V lost 1 base and J 0 bases, leaving 10 bases between the germline ends. Germline lookup yields CDR1 SGHTA and CDR2 FQGNSA. Here the CDR3 reads CASSLEAASSYNEQFF. In nucleotides, the CDR3 is TGTGCCAGCAGCTTAGAGGCAGCCAGCTCCTACAATGAGCAGTTCTTC.

This clonotype was seen more than once but under ten times. The rearrangement uses TRBV20-1 and TRBJ2-5, with TRBD2 identical over 12 bases. Per germline, CDR1 DFQATT and CDR2 SNEGSKA (reference sequence). V gave up 0 bases and J gave up 4 bases; unmatched junction bases: 9. The CDR3 is 17 residues long. The CDR3 sequence: CSARDPAGTSGLETQYF. CDR3 DNA: TGCAGTGCTAGAGACCCGGCCGGGACTAGCGGGTTAGAGACCCAGTACTTC.

The chain carries TRBV11-3 and TRBJ2-1; D tentatively fits TRBD1 or TRBD2 (5 bases each). The CDR3 length is 12 residues. Germline CDR1 reads SGHNT; CDR2 reads YENEEA. Trimming cost V 4 bases and J 11 bases, with 12 bases left between them. The CDR3 loop reads CASSSAGGQQFF. As DNA, the CDR3 is TGTGCCAGCAGCTCAGCTGGGGGACAGCAGTTCTTC. The full variable domain, in which reference TRBV11-3 and TRBJ2-1 provide the parts outside the CDR3, is EAGVVQSPRYKIIEKKQPVAFWCNPISGHNTLYWYLQNLGQGPELLIRYENEEAVDDSQLPKDRFSAERLKGVDSTLKIQPAELGDSAVYLCASSSAGGQQFFGPGTRLTVL.

The V gene is TRBV28, the J gene TRBJ2-1, with D possibly matching TRBD1 (6 bases). Trimming left V 10 bases short and J 10 bases short, with 26 bases between. This CDR3 is 15 amino acids long. Germline V CDR1 and CDR2: MDHEN, SYDVKM. CDR3 coding DNA: TGTGCCACCCTCGTACAGGGCTTTGGGGTCAACGAGCAGTTCTTC. Its protein is CATLVQGFGVNEQFF.

V is TRBV10-3 and J is TRBJ2-5; 7 nucleotides agree with TRBD1. Near its end, the DNA agrees better with TRBJ2-7, so the J call may be wrong. The CDR3 is 14 residues long. Germline values: CDR1 ENHRY, CDR2 SYGVKD. In DNA, the CDR3 is TGTGCCATCAGTGGGGTCAACAGGGGCGACGAGCAGTACTTC. It is translated as CAISGVNRGDEQYF.

About this clonotype itself: An end of the junction does not agree with germline; a read error may underlie this. This chain uses TRBV4-3 with TRBJ1-1; tentatively, D is TRBD1 (5 bases). The CDR3 consists of 14 residues. The germline V gene has CDR1 LGHNA and CDR2 YSLEER. For the CDR3, the DNA is TGCGCCAGCAGCCCATTTGCAGGGAACACTGAAGTTTTCTTT. Protein product: CASSPFAGNTEVFF.

The genes are TRBV6-5 and TRBJ1-1, with D possibly TRBD1 on 6 matching bases. Trimming took off 8 bases at V and 1 base at J, with 14 bases between the two ends. The CDR3 totals 14 residues. From germline, CDR1 is MNHEY and CDR2 SVGAGI. CDR3 region: CASWLRGGNTEAFF. The DNA of the CDR3 is TGTGCCAGCTGGCTCAGGGGCGGGAACACTGAAGCTTTCTTT.

This sequence joins TRBV4-3 and TRBJ2-1; 8 bases are a match to TRBD2. The CDR3 extends over 15 amino acids. With 6 bases clipped from V and 7 bases from J, the junction kept 11 bases outside the gene matches. CDR1 and CDR2 (germline): LGHNA, YSLEER. The CDR3 is CASSWYTSGGNEQFF. The CDR3 coding sequence is TGCGCCAGCAGTTGGTATACTAGCGGAGGTAATGAGCAGTTCTTC.

The sample holds a few counts of this clonotype. The CDR3 sequence: CASSLDRGTIISGEQYF. CDR3 DNA sequence: TGTGCCAGCAGCCTGGACCGGGGTACCATAATCTCGGGAGAGCAGTACTTC. This chain links TRBV7-8 with TRBJ2-4; maybe TRBD2 (6 bases). Trimming took 5 bases from V and 13 from J, leaving 30 bases between them. CDR3 length: 17 residues. Germline lookup yields CDR1 SGHVS and CDR2 FQNEAQ. Based on the CDR3 plus reference TRBV7-8 and TRBJ2-4, the full variable domain is GAGVSQSPRYKVAKRGQDVALRCDPISGHVSLFWYQQALGQGPEFLTYFQNEAQLDKSGLPSDRFFAERPEGSVSTLKIQRTQQEDSAVYLCASSLDRGTIISGEQYFGAGTRLSVL.